The 23 T cell receptor beta chains listed next were all sequenced from one sample in a study of control samples from healthy donors and cancer patients. Using immunoSEQ multiplex PCR, the repertoire was profiled, and TCRdb retains in-frame clones only, with some absent. The sample lists tens of thousands of clones, just over 70% occurring once. The source material was formalin-fixed, paraffin-embedded tissue. These receptors all come from a male donor with melanoma.

V usage is TRBV5-1 and J usage is TRBJ2-3, with 10 positions matching TRBD1. The CDR3 extends over 15 amino acids. The germline gives CDR1 SGHRS, CDR2 YFSETQ. Trimming at V came to 7 bases and at J to 3 bases, leaving 8 bases not matched to a gene. The CDR3 loop reads CASQRTGGSTDTQYF. In nucleotides, the CDR3 is TGCGCCAGCCAGAGGACAGGGGGAAGTACAGATACGCAGTATTTT.

Regarding this clone: A far larger clone is a single base away, which makes a read error likely. CDR3 protein: CASSLAGTIDTQYF. In DNA, the CDR3 is TGTGCCAGCAGCTTAGCCGGGACGATAGATACGCAGTATTTT. The chain is built from TRBV7-2 and TRBJ2-3, with D perhaps being TRBD1 or TRBD2 (5 bases each). Germline-derived CDR1 and CDR2 are SGHTA and FQGNSA. V lost 0 bases to trimming and J lost 5 bases, with 9 bases between them. The CDR3 is 14 residues long.

The sample holds one count of this clone. The rearrangement links TRBV20-1 to TRBJ2-3, with TRBD2 matching over 10 bases. CDR1 is DFQATT and CDR2 is SNEGSKA in the germline V gene (reference sequence). Losses at the gene ends were 3 bases for V and 6 bases for J; bases not matched to a gene: 15. CDR3 length: 17 residues. This CDR3 reads CSASDRDSSGSPDTQYF. The CDR3 DNA is TGCAGTGCTAGTGACCGCGACTCTAGCGGGAGTCCCGATACGCAGTATTTT.

CDR3 sequence (DNA): TGTGCCAGCAGCTTGGTTGCAGGGAACGCTAATGAAAAACTGTTTTTT. This gives the protein CASSLVAGNANEKLFF. The chain employs TRBV5-6 and TRBJ1-4; weak D call: TRBD1 (5 bases). V dropped 0 bases and J dropped 3 bases, with 12 bases sitting between them. Looked up from germline, CDR1 is SGHDT and CDR2 is YYEEEE. The CDR3 covers 16 residues.

This chain uses TRBV19 with TRBJ2-6; D gene ambiguous. This CDR3 is 12 amino acids long. Germline loops: CDR1 LNHDA, CDR2 SQIVND (reference sequence). Trimming took off 5 bases at V and 1 base at J, with 0 bases between the two ends. CDR3 bases: TGTGCCAGTAGTTCTGGGGCCAACGTCCTGACTTTC. It codes for CASSSGANVLTF.

V and J are TRBV15 and TRBJ1-5; D is ambiguous. Germline CDR1 is LNHNV and CDR2 is YYDKDF (reference sequence). V was pared by 9 bases and J by 1 base, with 4 bases between. The CDR3 extends over 11 amino acids. This CDR3 is CATGSNQPQHF. The CDR3 DNA reads TGTGCCACTGGGAGCAATCAGCCCCAGCATTTT.

This clone has just one count. The V call is TRBV5-1, the J call TRBJ2-3, with D possibly TRBD2 on 6 matching bases. The germline gives CDR1 SGHRS, CDR2 YFSETQ. The ends were cut back, 0 bases at V and 0 bases at J, with 14 bases in the middle. The CDR3 contains 17 residues. The CDR3 is CASSLAVSGSSTDTQYF. CDR3 DNA: TGCGCCAGCAGCTTGGCGGTTAGCGGATCTAGCACAGATACGCAGTATTTT.

By proportion, this clone is medium-sized. The V gene is TRBV18, the J gene TRBJ1-6; no firm D call. The V end was cut by 3 bases, the J end by 5 bases, with 11 bases between. This CDR3 spans 15 amino acids. Looked up from germline, CDR1 is KGHSH and CDR2 is LQKENI. The CDR3, as DNA: TGTGCCAGCTCACCCGGCAGGACCGATAATTCACCCCTCCACTTT. Its translation is CASSPGRTDNSPLHF.

J is TRBJ1-2 and V is TRBV5-1; no definite D call. Trimming cost V 0 bases and J 6 bases, with 9 bases left between them. Per germline, CDR1 SGHRS and CDR2 YFSETQ. This CDR3 spans 13 amino acids. The CDR3 spells CASSLGLSDGYTF. CDR3 nucleotide sequence: TGCGCCAGCAGCTTGGGACTGTCGGATGGCTACACCTTC.

The gene calls are TRBV11-2 and TRBJ2-3, with 7 bases matching TRBD1. From germline, CDR1 is SGHAT and CDR2 FQNNGV. V shed 5 bases, J shed 1 base, and the junction held 6 bases outside the gene matches. The CDR3 loop spans 15 amino acids. The CDR3 nucleotides read TGTGCCAGCAGCCCCACAGGGGACGGCACAGATACGCAGTATTTT. Its protein is CASSPTGDGTDTQYF. Full variable domain (missing parts from reference TRBV11-2 and TRBJ2-3): EAGVAQSPRYKIIEKRQSVAFWCNPISGHATLYWYQQILGQGPKLLIQFQNNGVVDDSQLPKDRFSAERLKGVDSTLKIQPAKLEDSAVYLCASSPTGDGTDTQYFGPGTRLTVL.

The rearrangement joins TRBV5-1 to TRBJ1-6, with 9 bases fitting TRBD1. V lost 0 bases to trimming and J lost 5 bases; unmatched junction nucleotides: 0. This CDR3 contains 15 residues. Germline values: CDR1 SGHRS, CDR2 YFSETQ. The chain's CDR3 is CASSLGQGDNSPLHF. CDR3 nucleotide sequence: TGCGCCAGCAGCTTGGGACAGGGGGATAATTCACCCCTCCACTTT.

This clone appeared many times. V usage is TRBV27 and J usage is TRBJ1-5; 11 bases match TRBD1. CDR1 is MNHEY, CDR2 SMNVEV, per germline (reference sequence). The V gene end was trimmed by 8 bases and the J gene end by 3 bases; junction bases not matched to a gene: 6. CDR3 length equals 15 residues. The CDR3 spells CASGQGQGDNQPQHF. The CDR3 DNA follows: TGTGCCAGCGGGCAGGGACAGGGGGACAATCAGCCCCAGCATTTT.

This chain links TRBV6-2 or TRBV6-3 with TRBJ2-1, with D perhaps assigned TRBD1 or TRBD2 (5 bases each). The CDR3 is 13 amino acids. CDR1 is MNHEY, CDR2 SVGEGT, per germline. Trimming left V 3 bases short and J 7 bases short, with 10 bases between. CDR3 bases: TGTGCCAGCAGTTATGTCTGGGGGAATGAGCAGTTCTTC. Translated, it gives CASSYVWGNEQFF.

The chain is built from TRBV6-5 and TRBJ2-7; 8 nucleotides match TRBD2. Germline loops: CDR1 MNHEY, CDR2 SVGAGI. The length of the CDR3 is 14 residues. The junction had 7 bases not matched to a gene; V was cut back by 5 bases and J by 4 bases. In DNA form, the CDR3 reads TGTGCCAGCAGTACTCCGGGACTAGGTTACGAGCAGTACTTC. This gives the protein CASSTPGLGYEQYF.

The rearrangement links TRBV28 to TRBJ2-7, with 7 bases aligning to TRBD1. CDR3 length: 15 amino acids. In germline, CDR1 is MDHEN, CDR2 SYDVKM. Unmatched junction bases numbered 6, after V lost 4 bases and J lost 0 bases. CDR3 DNA: TGTGCCAGCAGTTCATCCGGGACAGACTCCTACGAGCAGTACTTC. The encoded protein is CASSSSGTDSYEQYF.

The V call is TRBV10-3, the J call TRBJ2-7; no clear D. Germline V gene data show CDR1 as ENHRY and CDR2 as SYGVKD. V gave up 0 bases and J gave up 9 bases, with 6 bases separating them. The CDR3 length is 11 residues. The CDR3 DNA is TGTGCCATCAGTGAGTCGGAAGTGCAGTACTTC. Its translation: CAISESEVQYF.

This clone appeared once. The junction shows a germline mismatch at one end, possibly a read error. This chain uses TRBV6-2 or TRBV6-3 with TRBJ2-1; D not resolved. This CDR3 has 11 amino acids. Germline CDR1 MNHEY, CDR2 SVGEGT. The CDR3 loop is CASSPYNEQFF. Written as DNA, the CDR3 is TGTGCCAGCAGTCCCTATAATGAGCAGTTCTTC.

The chain uses TRBV5-6 and TRBJ1-4; D ambiguous. Germline V gene data show CDR1 as SGHDT and CDR2 as YYEEEE. Trimming shortened V by 0 bases and J by 3 bases, and 6 bases separated the two germline ends. CDR3 length equals 14 residues. The DNA for the CDR3 is TGTGCCAGCAGCTTGGTGCGAGCTAATGAAAAACTGTTTTTT. It codes for CASSLVRANEKLFF.

The rearrangement links TRBV27 to TRBJ2-1; a weak D match, TRBD2 (6 bases). Trimming took off 6 bases at V and 0 bases at J, with 12 bases between the two ends. This CDR3 region has 15 residues. The germline V gene has CDR1 MNHEY and CDR2 SMNVEV (reference sequence). The CDR3 DNA sequence: TGTGCCAGCAGACGGCGGAGGGGCTCCTACAATGAGCAGTTCTTC. Its protein is CASRRRRGSYNEQFF.

This clone occurred once. The chain recombines TRBV6-6 with TRBJ2-6, with a weak D call TRBD1 (7 bases). Germline CDR1 and CDR2: MNHNY and SVGAGI (reference sequence). V shed 8 bases and J shed 0 bases, with 14 bases lying between them. The CDR3 runs 16 residues. The CDR3 here is CASGRGEFSGANVLTF. The CDR3 DNA reads TGTGCCAGCGGCAGGGGGGAATTCTCTGGGGCCAACGTCCTGACTTTC.

DNA for the CDR3: TGTGCCAGCAGCCTCAGAGTCTCCTACAATGAGCAGTTCTTC. This translates into CASSLRVSYNEQFF. The rearrangement links TRBV14 to TRBJ2-1; D is undetermined. Germline CDR1 and CDR2: SGHDN and FVKESK. The CDR3 is made up of 14 amino acids. Trimming left V 4 bases short and J 0 bases short, with 7 bases between.

Only a few counts were recorded for this clone. DNA of the CDR3: TGTGCCAGCAGCCAAAGACCTAGACAGGGGAGGCAAGAGACCCAGTACTTC. The encoded protein is CASSQRPRQGRQETQYF. The J gene is TRBJ2-5, the V gene TRBV5-5; 8 bases fit TRBD1. Germline V gene lookup returns CDR1 SGHKS and CDR2 YYEKEE (reference sequence). This CDR3 has 17 residues. V lost 4 bases and J lost 2; bases outside the gene matches: 13.

The V gene is TRBV2, the J gene TRBJ2-1; 13 bases are a match to TRBD2. This CDR3 is built from 16 residues. V lost 8 bases and J lost 8; bases outside the gene matches: 12. Germline-derived CDR1 and CDR2 are SNHLY and FYNNEI. For the CDR3, the DNA is TGTGCCAGCGGGGGTCAGGGGACTAGCGGGATACATGAGCAGTTCTTC. It codes for CASGGQGTSGIHEQFF.